These T cell receptor beta chains were read from a single sample in a study of cytomegalovirus exposure and HLA in healthy donors. The repertoire was sequenced with immunoSEQ multiplex PCR; TCRdb's copy has only in-frame clones and lacks some. The sample contains roughly 160,000 clones, roughly 80% of which appear only once. Input material: PBMCs. These receptors all stem from a man between 50 and 59 years old in good health and CMV-seropositive. Both conserved end residues are trimmed from each CDR3. Fields, in order: J gene, V gene, CDR3 protein.

J: TRBJ2-2
V: TRBV14
CDR3: ASSPWTENTGELF

J: TRBJ2-1
V: TRBV5-1
CDR3: ASSSSGGGNEQF

J: TRBJ2-7
V: TRBV5-6
CDR3: ASSLAGVVVQGWQVEQY

J: TRBJ2-1
V: TRBV30
CDR3: AYTGLYNEQF

J: TRBJ2-5
V: TRBV5-1
CDR3: ASSRGLAGVETQY

J: TRBJ2-5
V: TRBV5-6
CDR3: ASSRDRQETQY

J: TRBJ1-1
V: TRBV6-1
CDR3: ASSVGHFMAEAF

J: TRBJ1-3
V: TRBV7-2
CDR3: ASSLGTVGNTIY

J: TRBJ2-5
V: TRBV28
CDR3: ASGGTED

J: TRBJ2-7
V: TRBV7-2
CDR3: ASSPTQGYSYEQY

J: TRBJ2-7
V: TRBV7-2
CDR3: ASSSRGGGVYEQY

J: TRBJ2-4
V: TRBV5-4
CDR3: ASSTSTVSKNIQY

J: TRBJ1-1
V: TRBV30
CDR3: GQGTGSNTEAF

J: TRBJ2-1
V: TRBV4-2
CDR3: ASSHTGLAGRGRNEQF

J: TRBJ2-1
V: TRBV6-1
CDR3: ASSDGNEQF

J: TRBJ2-7
V: TRBV6-1
CDR3: ASSGTGYYEQY

J: TRBJ2-1
V: TRBV12-5
CDR3: ASGNFGARREGFSYNEQF

J: TRBJ2-5
V: TRBV30
CDR3: AWSRGGGGETQY

J: TRBJ2-1
V: TRBV14
CDR3: ASSQASRDRGRRNEQF

J: TRBJ1-6
V: TRBV7-3
CDR3: ASSLGIGNSPLH

J: TRBJ1-1
V: TRBV5-1
CDR3: ASSPEGMNTEAF

J: TRBJ2-2
V: TRBV19
CDR3: ASRDPSASTNTGELF

J: TRBJ1-2
V: TRBV4-2
CDR3: ASSSRTGQNYGYT

J: TRBJ2-3
V: TRBV2
CDR3: ASLAGVADTQY

J: TRBJ1-2
V: TRBV7-8
CDR3: ASSLALTLSNYGYT

J: TRBJ2-5
V: TRBV15
CDR3: ATSRDQGLGETQY

J: TRBJ2-1
V: TRBV19
CDR3: ASSIYGAGGYNEQF

J: TRBJ2-7
V: TRBV6-1
CDR3: ASMAQGSRYEQY

J: TRBJ2-3
V: TRBV25-1
CDR3: ASSDGQRTDTQY

J: TRBJ2-7
V: TRBV14
CDR3: ASSLGQEAYEQY

J: TRBJ2-5
V: TRBV29-1
CDR3: SVEGSLAGGGETQY

J: TRBJ2-7
V: TRBV5-6
CDR3: ASSRVDEQY

J: TRBJ2-7
V: TRBV9
CDR3: ASSGASGAYIW

J: TRBJ1-1
V: TRBV5-4
CDR3: ASSLDQGNTEAF

J: TRBJ1-4
V: TRBV4-3
CDR3: ASSQAGTTTNEKLF

J: TRBJ2-3
V: TRBV5-4
CDR3: ASSPGGRDTQY

J: TRBJ1-1
V: TRBV18
CDR3: ASSPTGDTEAF

J: TRBJ2-7
V: TRBV29-1
CDR3: SVVAGPYEQY

J: TRBJ2-7
V: TRBV5-4
CDR3: ASSFKSSYEQY

J: TRBJ2-3
V: TRBV13
CDR3: ASSFLLAATDTQY

J: TRBJ2-1
V: TRBV11-3
CDR3: ASSLLQDRPMV

J: TRBJ1-2
V: TRBV28
CDR3: ASSLETGGTNYGYT

J: TRBJ1-1
V: TRBV4-2
CDR3: ASSARQGKVNTEAF

J: TRBJ2-1
V: TRBV15
CDR3: ATSRLADYNEQF

J: TRBJ1-5
V: TRBV2
CDR3: ASRSQGGQPQH

J: TRBJ2-4
V: TRBV18
CDR3: ASSPAGTYLAKNIQY

J: TRBJ1-1
V: TRBV7-9
CDR3: ASSLEGVSEAF

J: TRBJ1-2
V: TRBV6-6
CDR3: ASSDIKYGYT

J: TRBJ2-1
V: TRBV25-1
CDR3: ASSPRLAGYNEQF

J: TRBJ2-3
V: TRBV4-3
CDR3: ASSLRRAGGADTQY

J: TRBJ2-7
V: TRBV6-5
CDR3: ASSYTAGTGGDEQY

J: TRBJ1-2
V: TRBV28
CDR3: ASSPDSYNYGYT

J: TRBJ2-1
V: TRBV9
CDR3: ASSVASGESYNEQF

J: TRBJ1-3
V: TRBV7-2
CDR3: ASSLTGTASGNTIY

J: TRBJ2-5
V: TRBV9
CDR3: ASSPRGQETQY

J: TRBJ2-2
V: TRBV4-3
CDR3: ASSTRTSGTNTGELF

J: TRBJ2-7
V: TRBV2
CDR3: ASNSGHTAPNEQY

J: TRBJ2-1
V: TRBV4-1
CDR3: ASSQDPFGEQF

J: TRBJ2-7
V: TRBV2
CDR3: ASSKQGDEQY